This TCR beta chain was obtained from a study of shared clonotypes between healthy human individuals. Study background: A couple of female and a few male donors aged 18 to 49 were enrolled.

Study results and limitations: Four donors shared around 5% of their naive CD4 clonotypes.

For this clone: Its antigen is as yet unknown.

Profiling relied on immunoSEQ multiplex PCR, and the TCRdb table lists in-frame clones only, not all of them. The sample has roughly 2,500,000 clones; 93% are singletons. From germline, CDR1 is LNHNV and CDR2 YYDKDF (reference sequence). The CDR3 is 15 residues long. J gave up 1 base and V 1 base, and 0 bases lay outside the gene matches. The clonotype originates from a young man in good health. Some clones in this sample may be carry-over from other donors' samples. Sequenced sample: naive CD4+ T cells from PBMCs. The subset was: CD45RA+ positively selected. This chain joins TRBV15 and TRBJ2-2, with 7 bases that match TRBD1. CDR3 sequence (DNA): TGTGCCACCAGCAGAGGGACAGGGAACACCGGGGAGCTGTTTTTT. Its translation: CATSRGTGNTGELFF.